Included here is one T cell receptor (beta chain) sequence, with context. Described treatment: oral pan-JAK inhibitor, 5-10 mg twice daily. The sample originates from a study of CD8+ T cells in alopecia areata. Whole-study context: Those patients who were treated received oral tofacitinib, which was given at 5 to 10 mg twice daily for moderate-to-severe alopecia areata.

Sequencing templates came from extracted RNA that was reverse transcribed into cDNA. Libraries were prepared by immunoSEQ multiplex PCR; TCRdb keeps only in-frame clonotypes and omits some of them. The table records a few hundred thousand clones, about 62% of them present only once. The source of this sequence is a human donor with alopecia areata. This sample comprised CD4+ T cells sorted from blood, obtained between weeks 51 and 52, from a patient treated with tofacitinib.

CDR3 sequence reads: CSVEEGFKGRSYNEQFF. The CDR3 DNA reads as TGCAGCGTTGAAGAGGGGTTCAAGGGGAGATCCTACAATGAGCAGTTCTTC. The rearrangement uses TRBV29-1 and TRBJ2-1, with D possibly being TRBD1 or TRBD2 (5 bases each). Germline loops: CDR1 SQVTM, CDR2 ANQGSEA. CDR3 length equals 17 residues. Deletions cut 0 bases from V and 1 base from J, with 16 bases between.